Reported below is one T cell receptor (beta chain). This CDR3 is built from 14 residues. Per germline, CDR1 MDHEN and CDR2 SYDVKM. V shed 6 bases and J 7 bases; nucleotides not matched to a gene: 8. Only in-frame clones appear in the TCRdb table, and some are missing; sequencing was by immunoSEQ multiplex PCR. The sample contains about 88,000 clones, around 85% of which appear only once. The sample is drawn from a study of OX40 agonist ivuxolimab in advanced cancers. The chain has TRBV28 and TRBJ1-2; 10 bases line up with TRBD1. The receptor's source is an adult with an advanced solid tumor such as melanoma, head and neck, liver or kidney cancer. This material consisted of CD4+ or CD8+ T cells sorted from blood, taken in a trial of the OX40 agonist ivuxolimab. CDR3 loop: CASSGGTGEFGYTF. The CDR3, as DNA: TGTGCCAGCAGCGGCGGGACAGGGGAGTTTGGCTACACCTTC.